This T cell receptor beta chain was sequenced during a study of identical twins. With 4 bases removed from V and 7 bases from J, the gap between germline ends came to 8 bases. The CDR3 spans 12 residues. Germline V gives CDR1 SEHNR, CDR2 FQNEAQ (reference sequence). There are a few counts of this clonotype. TCRdb recomputed calls from the 5' RACE reads with MiXCR, one row per CDR3 protein. This sample has 450,000 or so distinct CDR3 sequences, with 24% found just once. Every one of the donors was a healthy Caucasian. The same sample was also used in a study of T cells expressing NK-cell markers. From that paper: Obtained from sorted CD3+CD56+NKG2C+, CD3+CD56+NKG2C- and CD3+CD56-NKG2C+ T cells were the TCR beta repertoires. With an anti-gamma-delta TCR antibody, sorting in several experiments was kept to alpha-beta TCR T cells. Top CD8+ clonotypes included the dominant CD3+CD56+NKG2C+ clonotypes in roughly 6 donors.

The chain joins TRBV7-9 to TRBJ2-1, with unresolved D. This TCR was recovered from a woman aged 18-30 years in good health. The sequencing input was CD4+ T cells sorted from blood. CDR3 in amino acids: CASSWLGNEQFF. In nucleotides, the CDR3 is TGTGCCAGCAGCTGGTTGGGGAATGAGCAGTTCTTC.